The clone carrying this T cell receptor beta chain was counted a few times. Germline V gene lookup returns CDR1 SGHVS and CDR2 FQNEAQ. V lost 2 bases to trimming and J lost 3 bases, with 19 bases between them. The CDR3 covers 18 residues. This specimen belongs to a study of T-cell reconstitution after alpha-beta-depleted transplantation in children. The TCRbeta library was prepared with unique molecular identifiers. TCRdb itself ran the PCR reads through MiXCR, one entry per CDR3 protein. The sample lists around 200,000 distinct CDR3 sequences, 17% occurring once. The sequence was obtained from a male patient between 2 and 9 years old who had a stem cell transplant for acute lymphoblastic leukemia, so the T cells may come from the graft donor. Here the sequenced sample was PBMCs, mostly from graft donor cells, taken 360 days after TCRalphabeta/CD19-depleted stem cell transplant. The chain joins TRBV7-8 to TRBJ2-2; D remains unclear. CDR3 loop: CASSLLNFRTRDTGELFF. The CDR3 DNA reads TGTGCCAGCAGCTTACTTAACTTCCGAACCCGGGACACCGGGGAGCTGTTTTTT.